The 28 T cell receptor beta chains below come from one sample, sequenced in a study of blood T cell repertoires in COVID-19. Profiled with immunoSEQ multiplex PCR; TCRdb holds only in-frame clones, not every one. The sample shows about 250,000 clones, 88% of them seen only once. What was sequenced was peripheral blood. These receptors all stem from a woman in her twenties or thirties with COVID-19, enrolled during active disease.

This chain connects TRBV30 to TRBJ1-3, with 8 bases aligning to TRBD1. Germline V gene sequence: CDR1 GTSNPN, CDR2 SVGIG (reference sequence). The CDR3 extends over 16 amino acids. The CDR3 reads CALTRDRSPSGNTIYF. CDR3 DNA: TGTGCTTTGACCCGGGACAGGAGCCCCTCTGGAAACACCATATATTTT.

This clone was seen a single time. CDR3: CASSQRGTARDGYTF. The CDR3 DNA reads TGCGCCAGCAGCCAACGGGGTACAGCCCGAGATGGCTACACCTTC. V is TRBV4-3 and J is TRBJ1-2; D unresolved. Germline loops: CDR1 LGHNA, CDR2 YSLEER. The CDR3 sequence is 15 residues long. The V gene lost 2 bases and the J gene lost 6 bases, with 16 bases spanning the gap.

This sequence joins TRBV7-2 and TRBJ2-7; 7 bases align to TRBD2. Per germline, CDR1 SGHTA and CDR2 FQGNSA. This CDR3 is built from 14 residues. J was trimmed by 5 bases and V by 5 bases; bases with no gene match: 9. The CDR3 bases are TGTGCCAGCAGCCCATCAGGCGCGGGGGACGAGCAGTACTTC. Translation: CASSPSGAGDEQYF.

The chain employs TRBV21-1 and TRBJ2-1; TRBD2 is taken as the D call from the table, unchecked against the DNA. TRBV21-1 is annotated as a pseudogene. The CDR3 extends over 16 amino acids. For the CDR3, the DNA is TGTGCCAGCAGCAAAGAGATGGCGGGAGGGCCATGTGAGCAGTTCTTC. The encoded protein is CASSKEMAGGPCEQFF.

The sample holds a few counts of this clone. J is TRBJ1-1 and V is TRBV19, with D unclear. This CDR3 region has 14 residues. Germline CDR1 LNHDA, CDR2 SQIVND (reference sequence). Trimming shortened V by 1 base and J by 3 bases, and 9 bases separated the two germline ends. CDR3 region: CASSIGVGDTEAFF. In nucleotides, the CDR3 is TGTGCCAGTAGTATAGGGGTCGGGGACACTGAAGCTTTCTTT.

The gene calls are TRBV29-1 and TRBJ2-3; 11 bases are shared with TRBD1. This CDR3 comprises 14 residues. Germline V gene sequence: CDR1 SQVTM, CDR2 ANQGSEA. With V trimmed by 7 bases and J by 4 bases, 7 bases remained unmatched. CDR3 loop: CSGVPGQGADTQYF. In DNA, the CDR3 is TGCAGCGGGGTACCGGGACAGGGGGCAGATACGCAGTATTTT.

This sequence joins TRBV7-8 and TRBJ2-3, with D possibly TRBD2 on 6 matching bases. This CDR3 contains 16 residues. V was clipped by 4 bases and J by 0 bases, with 14 bases between them. Per germline, CDR1 SGHVS and CDR2 FQNEAQ. The chain's CDR3 is CASSSPGLPSTDTQYF. In DNA, the CDR3 is TGTGCCAGCAGCTCTCCGGGACTCCCAAGCACAGATACGCAGTATTTT.

The chain carries TRBV18 and TRBJ2-5, with 9 bases lining up with TRBD2. The V gene end was trimmed by 2 bases and the J gene end by 0 bases; junction bases not matched to a gene: 7. Per the germline V gene, CDR1 is KGHSH and CDR2 is LQKENI. The CDR3 consists of 17 residues. The CDR3 DNA is TGTGCCAGCTCACCAATAGCGGGGGCCACCGACCAAGAGACCCAGTACTTC. It specifies CASSPIAGATDQETQYF.

The V gene is TRBV15, the J gene TRBJ1-3; D is uncertain. The germline V gene has CDR1 LNHNV and CDR2 YYDKDF (reference sequence). Trimming left V 0 bases short and J 3 bases short, with 15 bases between. The CDR3 length is 17 residues. The CDR3 reads CATSRDRGRTIGNTIYF. For the CDR3, the DNA is TGTGCCACCAGCAGAGATCGTGGCCGAACCATTGGAAACACCATATATTTT.

V and J are TRBV9 and TRBJ1-3; D might be TRBD1 (6 bases). This CDR3 comprises 16 residues. Germline V gives CDR1 SGDLS, CDR2 YYNGEE. V dropped 0 bases and J dropped 0 bases, with 10 bases sitting between them. The CDR3 nucleotides read TGTGCCAGCAGCGTAGCGGACAGTCTCTCTGGAAACACCATATATTTT. Its translation is CASSVADSLSGNTIYF.

A single count supports this clone. V is TRBV27 and J is TRBJ2-2; D might be TRBD2 (5 bases). This CDR3 is 15 amino acids long. V gave up 2 bases and J gave up 1 base, with 8 bases separating them. Germline V gene data show CDR1 as MNHEY and CDR2 as SMNVEV (reference sequence). This chain's CDR3 is CASSLRRVNTGELFF. The CDR3 DNA follows: TGTGCCAGCAGTTTAAGGCGGGTGAACACCGGGGAGCTGTTTTTT.

The rearrangement uses TRBV27 and TRBJ1-1, with D hard to call. The CDR3 runs 13 residues. V was cut by 10 bases and J by 3 bases, with 15 bases left in between. Germline lookup yields CDR1 MNHEY and CDR2 SMNVEV (reference sequence). CDR3 loop: CATSAATDTEAFF. The CDR3 DNA reads TGTGCCACCTCCGCGGCGACGGACACTGAAGCTTTCTTT.

This clone was seen a single time. Other DNA variants within this sample encode the same CDR3. The chain couples TRBV11-2 to TRBJ1-2; D gene uncertain. The CDR3 covers 12 residues. Trimming shortened V by 4 bases and J by 1 base, and 4 bases separated the two germline ends. Germline V gene sequence: CDR1 SGHAT, CDR2 FQNNGV. The CDR3 DNA reads TGTGCCAGCAGCTCCCTTAACTATGGCTACACCTTC. Its translation is CASSSLNYGYTF.

This clone has only one observation. Other DNA sequences from this sample encode an identical CDR3 as well. This chain connects TRBV3-1 (or the pseudogene TRBV3-2) to TRBJ2-2, with D uncertain. V shed 1 base and J shed 1 base, with 4 bases lying between them. CDR1 is LGHDT and CDR2 is YNNKEL in the germline V gene (reference sequence). This CDR3 has 14 residues. The CDR3 DNA reads TGTGCCAGCAGCCAAGCCGGGAACACCGGGGAGCTGTTTTTT. This sequence encodes CASSQAGNTGELFF.

This clone occurred a few times. V gene TRBV5-1 combines with J gene TRBJ2-1; 9 bases match TRBD1. There are 14 residues in the CDR3. V dropped 3 bases and J dropped 5; count of bases not matched to a gene: 3. Germline-derived CDR1 and CDR2 are SGHRS and YFSETQ. The CDR3: CASSWTGEDNEQFF. CDR3 nucleotides: TGCGCCAGCAGCTGGACAGGGGAGGACAATGAGCAGTTCTTC.

The chain has TRBV6-6 and TRBJ1-2; 7 bases agree with TRBD1. V shed 2 bases, J shed 7 bases, and the junction held 13 bases outside the gene matches. Germline V CDR1 and CDR2: MNHNY, SVGAGI (reference sequence). The CDR3 extends over 16 amino acids. The CDR3 nucleotides are TGTGCCAGCAGTTACCCCCCCGAGATAGACAGGGCTGGCTACACCTTC. As protein: CASSYPPEIDRAGYTF.

The CDR3 DNA reads TGTGCCAGCAGTCTGACAGAACTTGAGCAGTTCTTC. The encoded protein is CASSLTELEQFF. V is TRBV6-2 or TRBV6-3 and J is TRBJ2-1, with a weak D call TRBD1 (5 bases). This CDR3 contains 12 residues. Trimming took 5 bases from V and 9 from J, leaving 11 bases between them. The germline V gene has CDR1 MNHEY and CDR2 SVGEGT.

V gene TRBV6-6 combines with J gene TRBJ2-7; TRBD2 matches at 13 bases. The CDR3 spans 14 residues. The germline V gene has CDR1 MNHNY and CDR2 SVGAGI (reference sequence). Unmatched junction bases numbered 1, after V lost 5 bases and J lost 3 bases. CDR3 nucleotides: TGTGCCAGCAGTAGGACTAGCGGGAGCTACGAGCAGTACGTC. This gives the protein CASSRTSGSYEQYV.

The V gene is TRBV5-1, the J gene TRBJ1-2; 7 bases align to TRBD1. CDR3 length: 13 amino acids. The V segment lost 4 bases and the J segment 7 bases; nucleotides outside the gene matches: 7. Germline V gene lookup returns CDR1 SGHRS and CDR2 YFSETQ. CDR3 coding DNA: TGCGCCAGCAGCGCGGGACAGTCTGTTGGCTACACCTTC. This gives the protein CASSAGQSVGYTF.

The chain combines TRBV5-1 with TRBJ2-7, with D tentatively TRBD2 (6 bases). The CDR3 is 14 amino acids. Germline CDR1 reads SGHRS; CDR2 reads YFSETQ. Trimming took off 6 bases at V and 1 base at J, with 14 bases between the two ends. CDR3 in amino acids: CASTSVGGSYEQYF. Written as DNA, the CDR3 is TGCGCCAGCACCTCGGTGGGGGGATCCTACGAGCAGTACTTC.

This chain links TRBV6-5 with TRBJ2-5, with 7 bases that match TRBD1. Germline V gene lookup returns CDR1 MNHEY and CDR2 SVGAGI. With V trimmed by 6 bases and J by 1 base, 5 bases remained unmatched. The CDR3 spans 14 residues. CDR3 sequence (DNA): TGTGCCAGCAGCTTCGGACAGGTCCAAGAGACCCAGTACTTC. Protein product: CASSFGQVQETQYF.

The chain combines TRBV11-2 with TRBJ1-3; D remains ambiguous. The CDR3 runs 16 residues. Looked up from germline, CDR1 is SGHAT and CDR2 is FQNNGV. Trimming removed 2 bases at V and 0 bases at J, with 11 bases between. CDR3 bases: TGTGCCAGCAGCTTAAATTGGGCGAGCTCTGGAAACACCATATATTTT. It encodes CASSLNWASSGNTIYF.

The V and J genes are TRBV12-3 or TRBV12-4 and TRBJ2-7; D is uncertain. V was trimmed by 4 bases and J by 4 bases, leaving 11 bases between them. The CDR3 totals 13 residues. The CDR3 DNA reads as TGTGCCAGCAGTTCCCCCTTGCGGTACGAGCAGTACGTC. This codes for CASSSPLRYEQYV.

The chain recombines TRBV29-1 with TRBJ2-1; the match to TRBD1 covers 9 bases. CDR1 and CDR2 (germline): SQVTM, ANQGSEA. V shed 7 bases, J shed 1 base, and the junction held 8 bases outside the gene matches. This CDR3 comprises 15 residues. CDR3 coding DNA: TGCAGCGAGCTCGGGGGGACAGGGTCCTACAATGAGCAGTTCTTC. Translating it yields CSELGGTGSYNEQFF.

The V call is TRBV7-9, the J call TRBJ1-1, with TRBD1 identical over 7 bases. The CDR3 loop spans 15 amino acids. V was clipped by 5 bases and J by 1 base; unmatched bases: 7. The germline V gene encodes CDR1 SEHNR and CDR2 FQNEAQ (reference sequence). The DNA of the CDR3 is TGTGCCAGCAGCGAACCCGGACAGGCGAACACTGAAGCTTTCTTT. Residues: CASSEPGQANTEAFF.

The chain couples TRBV5-4 to TRBJ1-1, with D tentatively TRBD1 (6 bases). V was clipped by 0 bases and J by 4 bases, with 19 bases between them. This CDR3 region has 17 residues. Germline values: CDR1 SGHNT, CDR2 YYREEE (reference sequence). The CDR3 region is CASSLGLLGGRGTEAFF. CDR3 in DNA: TGTGCCAGCAGCTTGGGGCTGTTAGGGGGTAGGGGCACTGAAGCTTTCTTT. Full variable domain (outside the CDR3, taken from reference TRBV5-4 and TRBJ1-1): ETGVTQSPTHLIKTRGQQVTLRCSSQSGHNTVSWYQQALGQGPQFIFQYYREEENGRGNFPPRFSGLQFPNYSSELNVNALELDDSALYLCASSLGLLGGRGTEAFFGQGTRLTVV.

V is TRBV15 and J is TRBJ1-2; D gene ambiguous. This CDR3 contains 14 residues. Germline assignment: CDR1 LNHNV and CDR2 YYDKDF (reference sequence). Trimming pared 3 bases from V and 0 bases from J, leaving 8 bases between. In nucleotides, the CDR3 is TGTGCCACCAGCAGGGAACAGTCTAACTATGGCTACACCTTC. This encodes CATSREQSNYGYTF.

This chain joins TRBV7-2 and TRBJ2-2; weak D call: TRBD2 (5 bases). CDR1 is SGHTA, CDR2 FQGNSA, per germline. Trimming cost V 5 bases and J 1 base, with 8 bases left between them. This CDR3 region has 14 residues. The CDR3 DNA is TGTGCCAGCAGCCAGGACTGGAACACCGGGGAGCTGTTTTTT. It codes for CASSQDWNTGELFF.